This T cell receptor beta chain emerged from a study of blood T cell repertoires in COVID-19. CDR1 ENHRY and CDR2 SYGVKD come from the germline V gene. This CDR3 spans 14 amino acids. Trimming cost V 6 bases and J 1 base, with 12 bases left between them. How the authors handled the data: Estimated nucleated cell counts came from reference gene primer amplification. The protocol was immunoSEQ multiplex PCR, while the TCRdb copy is restricted to in-frame clones and leaves out a portion. The V and J calls and clone size were taken over from that table, and D and trimming were inferred from the DNA. The data contain 300,000 or so clones, over 80% of them singletons.

The rearrangement joins TRBV10-3 to TRBJ1-2; D not certain. Sequenced input: peripheral blood. This sequence originates from a woman in her 40s with acute or convalescent COVID-19. For the CDR3, the DNA is TGTGCCATCAGAGGAGTTCAACTTAACTATGGCTACACCTTC. It specifies CAIRGVQLNYGYTF.